Each of the 11 T cell receptor beta chains below was sequenced from the same sample in a study of T cell changes during pregnancy in multiple sclerosis. The table came from immunoSEQ multiplex PCR; TCRdb's copy has only in-frame clones and leaves some out. The sample includes about 38,000 clones, about 90% of them seen just once. This specimen consisted of CD4+ T cells from peripheral blood mononuclear cells, obtained after pregnancy. The receptors shown here come from a female donor in good health, enrolled as a control in a pregnancy study.

The DNA for the CDR3 is TGTGCCAGCAGTGAATCCGGAGCGGGGACAGGGGTCAATCAGCCCCAGCATTTT. Protein sequence: CASSESGAGTGVNQPQHF. This chain links TRBV25-1 with TRBJ1-5, with 10 bases aligning to TRBD1. V gave up 1 base and J gave up 3 bases; unmatched junction bases: 9. This CDR3 comprises 18 residues. Germline CDR1 MGHDK, CDR2 SYGVNS. Filled out from reference TRBV25-1 and TRBJ1-5, the complete variable domain reads EADIYQTPRYLVIGTGKKITLECSQTMGHDKMYWYQQDPGMELHLIHYSYGVNSTEKGDLSSESTVSRIRTEHFPLTLESARPSHTSQYLCASSESGAGTGVNQPQHFGDGTRLSIL.

This chain connects TRBV9 to TRBJ1-3; 8 bases are a match to TRBD1. V gave up 3 bases and J gave up 5 bases; unmatched junction bases: 10. The CDR3 consists of 16 residues. Germline assignment: CDR1 SGDLS and CDR2 YYNGEE. In DNA form, the CDR3 reads TGTGCCAGCAGCGACCTGACAGGGGATATAAGAAACACCATATATTTT. This gives the protein CASSDLTGDIRNTIYF.

This clone has a single count. This chain joins TRBV10-1 and TRBJ2-5; tentatively, D is TRBD2 (5 bases). V gave up 0 bases and J gave up 11 bases, with 13 bases separating them. The V gene's germline CDR1 is WNHNN and CDR2 SYGVQD (reference sequence). This CDR3 spans 13 amino acids. The CDR3 loop reads CASSESPTSSQYF. CDR3 DNA: TGCGCCAGCAGTGAGTCCCCCACTAGTTCGCAGTACTTC.

V and J are TRBV19 and TRBJ2-7; possible D gene TRBD1, 6 bases. Trimming shortened V by 5 bases and J by 3 bases, and 23 bases separated the two germline ends. Germline-derived CDR1 and CDR2 are LNHDA and SQIVND (reference sequence). This CDR3 has 17 residues. CDR3: CASSFSPRRGFDYEQYF. The DNA of the CDR3 is TGTGCCAGTAGTTTCTCACCCCGCAGGGGCTTCGACTACGAGCAGTACTTC.

V is TRBV30 and J is TRBJ2-2; TRBD2 agrees at 9 bases. From germline, CDR1 is GTSNPN and CDR2 SVGIG (reference sequence). V lost 3 bases and J lost 4; bases outside the gene matches: 3. The CDR3 has 14 residues. The CDR3, as DNA: TGTGCCTGGAGGGGACTAGCTGGCACCGGGGAGCTGTTTTTT. Translated: CAWRGLAGTGELFF.

The table lists this clone with a count of one. The J gene is TRBJ1-4, the V gene TRBV5-1; no clear D gene. Trimming left V 0 bases short and J 8 bases short, with 8 bases between. The germline V gene encodes CDR1 SGHRS and CDR2 YFSETQ. This CDR3 contains 13 residues. The CDR3 reads CASSLAGEEKLFF. DNA for the CDR3: TGCGCCAGCAGCTTGGCCGGTGAGGAAAAACTGTTTTTT. The whole variable domain, filled in from reference TRBV5-1 and TRBJ1-4, reads KAGVTQTPRYLIKTRGQQVTLSCSPISGHRSVSWYQQTPGQGLQFLFEYFSETQRNKGNFPGRFSGRQFSNSRSEMNVSTLELGDSALYLCASSLAGEEKLFFGSGTQLSVL.

The chain has TRBV6-6 and TRBJ1-1; the D gene is possibly TRBD1 (6 bases). The CDR3 is made up of 12 amino acids. Trimming cost V 2 bases and J 8 bases, with 9 bases left between them. CDR1 MNHNY and CDR2 SVGAGI come from the germline V gene (reference sequence). CDR3 in DNA: TGTGCCAGCAGTTACGGGGGCAGGGAAGCTTTCTTT. Residues: CASSYGGREAFF.

The table lists this clone with a count of one. The gene calls are TRBV2 and TRBJ2-7; 11 bases are shared with TRBD1. V was clipped by 11 bases and J by 0 bases; unmatched bases: 3. Per the germline V gene, CDR1 is SNHLY and CDR2 is FYNNEI. The length of the CDR3 is 13 residues. Here the CDR3 reads CAGGQGASYEQYF. The CDR3 DNA follows: TGTGCCGGCGGACAGGGGGCCTCCTACGAGCAGTACTTC.

This chain links TRBV5-4 with TRBJ1-1, with TRBD1 as a possible D gene (6 bases). The V gene's germline CDR1 is SGHNT and CDR2 YYREEE (reference sequence). CDR3 length: 14 residues. The ends were cut back, 4 bases at V and 1 base at J, with 11 bases in the middle. CDR3 DNA: TGTGCCAGCAGCCCCCTAGGGGGGAACACTGAAGCTTTCTTT. Amino acid sequence: CASSPLGGNTEAFF.

The chain joins TRBV5-1 to TRBJ1-4, with D hard to call. The CDR3 covers 14 residues. The germline V gene has CDR1 SGHRS and CDR2 YFSETQ. Trimming pared 7 bases from V and 0 bases from J, leaving 10 bases between. Here the CDR3 reads CASGLGATNEKLFF. In DNA, the CDR3 is TGCGCCAGCGGGCTCGGGGCAACTAATGAAAAACTGTTTTTT.

The chain is built from TRBV18 and TRBJ2-1; a weak D match, TRBD2 (6 bases). The CDR3 is 14 residues long. V lost 2 bases, J lost 4 bases, and 9 bases lay in between. Germline CDR1 is KGHSH and CDR2 is LQKENI. This CDR3 reads CASSPLGGYNEQFF. The CDR3 DNA is TGTGCCAGCTCACCATTGGGAGGTTACAATGAGCAGTTCTTC.